These 3 T cell receptor beta chains originate from one sample sequenced in a study of blood T cell repertoires in COVID-19. Generated by immunoSEQ multiplex PCR, the TCRdb table keeps only in-frame clones and is missing some. The data contain some 170,000 clones, 65% to 90% of them singletons. The specimen sequenced was PBMCs or T cells enriched from blood (not recorded which). These receptors came from a man aged 45-60 years who had recovered from COVID-19.

The J gene is TRBJ1-1, the V gene TRBV2, with 10 bases lining up with TRBD1. The germline V gene has CDR1 SNHLY and CDR2 FYNNEI. V was clipped by 5 bases and J by 2 bases; unmatched bases: 2. The CDR3 consists of 14 residues. DNA of the CDR3: TGTGCCAGCAGTCGGGACAGGGGAAACACTGAAGCTTTCTTT. This gives the protein CASSRDRGNTEAFF.

V is TRBV18 and J is TRBJ1-5; no reliable D call. V was clipped by 3 bases and J by 7 bases, with 13 bases between them. This CDR3 has 14 amino acids. Per germline, CDR1 KGHSH and CDR2 LQKENI. The CDR3 spells CASSPGILMQPQHF. The DNA for the CDR3 is TGTGCCAGCTCACCCGGGATCCTTATGCAGCCCCAGCATTTT.

The V and J genes are TRBV19 and TRBJ1-2; 9 positions agree with TRBD1. The germline V gene has CDR1 LNHDA and CDR2 SQIVND (reference sequence). The CDR3 has 14 residues. The V segment lost 6 bases and the J segment 5 bases; nucleotides outside the gene matches: 7. The CDR3 reads CASRRGDRAYGYTF. For the CDR3, the DNA is TGTGCCAGTAGGCGCGGGGACAGGGCTTATGGCTACACCTTC. Full variable domain (remainder filled in from reference TRBV19 and TRBJ1-2): DGGITQSPKYLFRKEGQNVTLSCEQNLNHDAMYWYRQDPGQGLRLIYYSQIVNDFQKGDIAEGYSVSREKKESFPLTVTSAQKNPTAFYLCASRRGDRAYGYTFGSGTRLTVV.